The T cell receptor beta chain described here comes from a study of cytomegalovirus exposure and HLA in healthy donors. Study-level background: Prior work identified 120 million or so unique TCR beta sequences in 190 million or so T cells.

It was with 60 Vbeta and 13 Jbeta primers that the PCR ran. Only in-frame clones appear in the TCRdb table, and some are missing; sequencing was by immunoSEQ multiplex PCR. The data show 180,000 or so clones, around 80% seen once. V lost 2 bases, J lost 7 bases, and 12 bases lay in between. The CDR3 covers 14 residues. Germline V lookup: CDR1 MRHNA, CDR2 SNTAGT. The chain couples TRBV6-4 to TRBJ2-1, with D possibly being TRBD1 (5 bases). The sequence was collected from a girl aged 5-17 years in good health and CMV-seropositive. The sample comprised PBMCs. As DNA, the CDR3 is TGTGCCAGCAGTGACAGGGGCCTTGGGAATGAGCAGTTCTTC. It specifies CASSDRGLGNEQFF.